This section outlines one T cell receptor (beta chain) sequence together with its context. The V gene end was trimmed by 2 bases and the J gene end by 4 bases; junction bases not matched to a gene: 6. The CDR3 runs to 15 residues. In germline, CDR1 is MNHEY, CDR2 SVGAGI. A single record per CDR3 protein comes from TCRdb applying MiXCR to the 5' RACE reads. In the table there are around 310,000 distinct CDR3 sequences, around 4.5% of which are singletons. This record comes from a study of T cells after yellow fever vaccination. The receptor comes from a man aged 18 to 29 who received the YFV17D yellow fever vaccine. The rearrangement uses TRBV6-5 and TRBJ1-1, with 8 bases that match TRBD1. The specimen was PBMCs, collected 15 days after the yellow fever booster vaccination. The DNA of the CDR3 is TGTGCCAGCAGTTACATGGACAGGGAGGGCACTGAAGCTTTCTTT. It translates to CASSYMDREGTEAFF.